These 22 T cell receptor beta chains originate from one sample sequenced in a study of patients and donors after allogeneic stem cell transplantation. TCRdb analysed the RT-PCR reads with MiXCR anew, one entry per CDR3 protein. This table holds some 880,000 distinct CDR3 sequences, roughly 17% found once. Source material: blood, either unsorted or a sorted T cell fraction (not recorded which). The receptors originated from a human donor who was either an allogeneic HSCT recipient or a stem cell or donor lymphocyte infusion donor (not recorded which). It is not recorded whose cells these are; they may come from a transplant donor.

The CDR3 here is CASRFPQGQGHYEQYF. The CDR3 DNA reads TGTGCAAGTCGCTTTCCCCAGGGACAGGGCCACTACGAGCAGTACTTC. The rearrangement joins TRBV12-2 to TRBJ2-7; the D segment call TRBD1 is taken from the table without a DNA check. TRBV12-2 constitutes a pseudogene. The CDR3 length is 16 residues.

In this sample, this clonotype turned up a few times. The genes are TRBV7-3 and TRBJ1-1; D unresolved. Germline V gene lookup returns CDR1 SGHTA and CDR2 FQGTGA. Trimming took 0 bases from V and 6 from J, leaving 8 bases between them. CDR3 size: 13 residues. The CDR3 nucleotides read TGTGCCAGCAGCTTAACAGGAGTGGCTGAAGCTTTCTTT. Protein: CASSLTGVAEAFF.

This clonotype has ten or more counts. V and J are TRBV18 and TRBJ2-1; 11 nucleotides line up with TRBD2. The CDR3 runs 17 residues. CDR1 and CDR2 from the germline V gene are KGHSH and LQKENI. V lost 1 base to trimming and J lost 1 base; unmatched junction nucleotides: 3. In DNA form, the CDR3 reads TGTGCCAGCTCACCACGTACTAGCGGGGGTTCCTACAATGAGCAGTTCTTC. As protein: CASSPRTSGGSYNEQFF.

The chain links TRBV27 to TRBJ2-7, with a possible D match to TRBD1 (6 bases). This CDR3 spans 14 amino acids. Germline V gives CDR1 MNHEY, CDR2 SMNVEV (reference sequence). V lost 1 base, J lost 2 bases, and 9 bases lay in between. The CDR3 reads CASSLWGPTYEQYF. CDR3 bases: TGTGCCAGCAGTTTATGGGGGCCGACCTACGAGCAGTACTTC.

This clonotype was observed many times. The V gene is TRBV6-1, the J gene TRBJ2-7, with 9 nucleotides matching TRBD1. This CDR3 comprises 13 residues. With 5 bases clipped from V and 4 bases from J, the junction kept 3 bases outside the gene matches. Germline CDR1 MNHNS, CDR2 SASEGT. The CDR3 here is CASSRTGAYEQYF. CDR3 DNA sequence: TGTGCCAGCAGTCGGACAGGGGCTTACGAGCAGTACTTC.

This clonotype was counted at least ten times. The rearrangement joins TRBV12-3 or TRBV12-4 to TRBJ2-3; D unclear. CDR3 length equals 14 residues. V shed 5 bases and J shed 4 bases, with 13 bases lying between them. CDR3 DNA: TGTGCCAGCAGTATCGGCCAAGAGGCAGATACGCAGTATTTT. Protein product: CASSIGQEADTQYF.

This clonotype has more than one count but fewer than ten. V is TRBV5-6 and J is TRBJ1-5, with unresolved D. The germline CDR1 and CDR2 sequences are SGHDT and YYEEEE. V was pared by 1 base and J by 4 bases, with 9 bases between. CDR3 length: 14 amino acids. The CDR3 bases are TGTGCCAGCAGCTTGTCCAGTTATAATCAGCCCCAGCATTTT. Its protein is CASSLSSYNQPQHF.

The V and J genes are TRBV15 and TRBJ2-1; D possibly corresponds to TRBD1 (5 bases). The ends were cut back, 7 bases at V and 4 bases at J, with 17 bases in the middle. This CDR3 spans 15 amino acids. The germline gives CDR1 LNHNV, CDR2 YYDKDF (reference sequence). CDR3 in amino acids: CATTIQVTGYNEQFF. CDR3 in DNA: TGTGCCACCACCATCCAGGTAACAGGTTACAATGAGCAGTTCTTC.

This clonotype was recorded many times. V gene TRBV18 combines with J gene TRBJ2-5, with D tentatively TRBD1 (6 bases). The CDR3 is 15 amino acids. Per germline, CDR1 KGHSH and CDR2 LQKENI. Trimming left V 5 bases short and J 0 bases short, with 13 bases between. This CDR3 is CASSTNQGNQETQYF. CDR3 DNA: TGTGCCAGCTCAACAAACCAGGGGAACCAAGAGACCCAGTACTTC.

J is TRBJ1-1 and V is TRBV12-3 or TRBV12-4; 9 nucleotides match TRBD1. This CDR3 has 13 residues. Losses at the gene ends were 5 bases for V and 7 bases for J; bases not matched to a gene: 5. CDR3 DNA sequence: TGTGCCAGCAGTCTCACAGGGGGCTTTGAAGCTTTCTTT. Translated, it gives CASSLTGGFEAFF.

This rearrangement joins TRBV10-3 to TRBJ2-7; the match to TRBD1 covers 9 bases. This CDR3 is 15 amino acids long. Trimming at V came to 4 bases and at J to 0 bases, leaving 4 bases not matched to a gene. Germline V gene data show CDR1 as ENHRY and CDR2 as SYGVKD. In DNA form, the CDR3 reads TGTGCCATCAGTGGGGGACAGGGAGTCTCCTACGAGCAGTACTTC. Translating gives CAISGGQGVSYEQYF.

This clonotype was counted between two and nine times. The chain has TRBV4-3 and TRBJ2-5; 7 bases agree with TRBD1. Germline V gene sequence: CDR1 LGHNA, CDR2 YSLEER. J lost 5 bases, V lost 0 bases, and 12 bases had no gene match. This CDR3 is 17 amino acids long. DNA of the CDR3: TGCGCCAGCAGCCAAGATAGGGGCAGGGGGTCATTCGAGACCCAGTACTTC. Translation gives CASSQDRGRGSFETQYF.

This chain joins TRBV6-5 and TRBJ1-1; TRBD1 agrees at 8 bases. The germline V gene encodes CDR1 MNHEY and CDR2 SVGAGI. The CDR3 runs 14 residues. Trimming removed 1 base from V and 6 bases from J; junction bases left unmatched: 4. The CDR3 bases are TGTGCCAGCAGTTACTTGGGACAGGTCTCTGAAGCTTTCTTT. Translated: CASSYLGQVSEAFF.

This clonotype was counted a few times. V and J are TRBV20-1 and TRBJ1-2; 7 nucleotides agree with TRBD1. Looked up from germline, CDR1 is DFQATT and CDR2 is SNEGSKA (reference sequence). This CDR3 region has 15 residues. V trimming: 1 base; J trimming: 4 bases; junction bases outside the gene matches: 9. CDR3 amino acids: CSARGGGQAAYGYTF. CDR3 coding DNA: TGCAGTGCTAGAGGAGGAGGACAGGCTGCCTATGGCTACACCTTC.

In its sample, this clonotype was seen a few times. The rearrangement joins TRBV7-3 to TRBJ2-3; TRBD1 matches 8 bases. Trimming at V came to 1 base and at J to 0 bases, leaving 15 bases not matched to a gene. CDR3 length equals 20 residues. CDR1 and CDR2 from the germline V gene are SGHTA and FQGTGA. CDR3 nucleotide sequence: TGTGCCAGCAGCTTAAGGGCAGGGGGCTTTATCGGGGGAAGCACAGATACGCAGTATTTT. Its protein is CASSLRAGGFIGGSTDTQYF.

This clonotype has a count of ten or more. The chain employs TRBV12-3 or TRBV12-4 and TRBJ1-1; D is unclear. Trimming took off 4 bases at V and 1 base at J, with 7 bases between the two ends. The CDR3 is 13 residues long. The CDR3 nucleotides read TGTGCCAGCAGTTATGCGAGGAACACTGAAGCTTTCTTT. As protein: CASSYARNTEAFF.

The CDR3 coding sequence is TGTGCCAGTAGTATTCGGCCTAGCGGGAGGCTGTCCTACGAGCAGTACTTC. Protein product: CASSIRPSGRLSYEQYF. The gene calls are TRBV19 and TRBJ2-7; 11 nucleotides match TRBD2. V gave up 3 bases and J gave up 1 base; unmatched junction bases: 8. CDR3 length equals 17 residues. Germline-derived CDR1 and CDR2 are LNHDA and SQIVND (reference sequence).

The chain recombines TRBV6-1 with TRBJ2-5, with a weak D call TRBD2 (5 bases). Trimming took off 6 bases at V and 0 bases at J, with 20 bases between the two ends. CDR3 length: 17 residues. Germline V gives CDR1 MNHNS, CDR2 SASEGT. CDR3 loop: CASSGFGVELYQETQYF. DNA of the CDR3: TGTGCCAGCAGCGGCTTCGGGGTTGAATTGTACCAAGAGACCCAGTACTTC.

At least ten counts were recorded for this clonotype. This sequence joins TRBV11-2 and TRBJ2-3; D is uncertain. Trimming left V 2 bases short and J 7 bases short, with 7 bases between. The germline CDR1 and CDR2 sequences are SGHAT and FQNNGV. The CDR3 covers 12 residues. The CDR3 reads CASSLRGYTQYF. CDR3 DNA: TGTGCCAGCAGCTTAAGAGGTTATACGCAGTATTTT.

CDR3 loop: CASSSRGPAEAFF. The DNA for the CDR3 is TGTGCCAGCAGTTCCCGGGGCCCTGCTGAAGCTTTCTTT. V is TRBV6-2 or TRBV6-3 and J is TRBJ1-1; D is perhaps TRBD1 (5 bases). The germline gives CDR1 MNHEY, CDR2 SVGEGT. Between the trimmed V and J ends, which lost 4 bases and 6 bases, there was a span of 12 bases. The CDR3 runs to 13 residues.

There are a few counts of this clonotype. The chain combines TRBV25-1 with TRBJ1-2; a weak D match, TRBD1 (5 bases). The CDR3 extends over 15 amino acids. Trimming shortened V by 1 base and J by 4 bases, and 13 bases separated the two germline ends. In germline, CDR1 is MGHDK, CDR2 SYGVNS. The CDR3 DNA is TGTGCCAGCAGTGAATTGGGGCAGGAGATCTATGGCTACACCTTC. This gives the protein CASSELGQEIYGYTF.

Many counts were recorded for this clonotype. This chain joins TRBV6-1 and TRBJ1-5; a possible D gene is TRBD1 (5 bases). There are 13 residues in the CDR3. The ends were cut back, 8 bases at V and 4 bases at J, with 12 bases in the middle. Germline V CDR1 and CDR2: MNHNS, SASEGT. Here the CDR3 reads CASGRGGNQPQHF. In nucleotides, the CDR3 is TGTGCCAGCGGCCGGGGGGGGAATCAGCCCCAGCATTTT.